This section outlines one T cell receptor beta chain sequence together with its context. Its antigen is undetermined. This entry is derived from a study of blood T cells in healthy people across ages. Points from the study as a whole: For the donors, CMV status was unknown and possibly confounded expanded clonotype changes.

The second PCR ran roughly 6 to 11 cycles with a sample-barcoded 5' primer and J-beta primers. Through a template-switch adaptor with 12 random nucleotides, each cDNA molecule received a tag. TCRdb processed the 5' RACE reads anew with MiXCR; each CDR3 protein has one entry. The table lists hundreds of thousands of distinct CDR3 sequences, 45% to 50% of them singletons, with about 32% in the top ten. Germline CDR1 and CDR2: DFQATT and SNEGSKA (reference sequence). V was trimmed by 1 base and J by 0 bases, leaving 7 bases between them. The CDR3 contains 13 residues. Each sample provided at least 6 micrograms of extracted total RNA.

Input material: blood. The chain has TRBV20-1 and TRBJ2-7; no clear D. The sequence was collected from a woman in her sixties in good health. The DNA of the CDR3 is TGCAGTGCTAGAGGTCACCGCTCCTACGAGCAGTACTTC. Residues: CSARGHRSYEQYF.